The 13 T cell receptor beta chains reported below all come from one sample, sequenced in a study of shared clonotypes between healthy human individuals. TCRdb keeps only in-frame clones here, not all; method: immunoSEQ multiplex PCR. The repertoire includes about 2 million clones, roughly 94% of them detected once, and more than 0.9% sits in the top ten. Naive-designated CD8 cells lacked CD45RO, were positively enriched for CCR7, and omitted terminally differentiated effector memory CD45RA+ cells. The sample consisted of naive CD8+ T cells sorted from blood. These receptors all stem from a man younger than 35 in good health.

This clone appeared once. The chain combines TRBV10-2 with TRBJ1-5; TRBD1 agrees at 7 bases. CDR1 is WSHSY and CDR2 is SAAADI in the germline V gene. The CDR3 loop spans 15 amino acids. V gave up 3 bases and J gave up 4 bases; unmatched junction bases: 6. CDR3 in amino acids: CASSDLTGINQPQHF. The CDR3 nucleotides read TGCGCCAGCAGTGACCTGACAGGGATTAATCAGCCCCAGCATTTT.

The chain recombines TRBV5-6 with TRBJ2-2; D unclear. The germline gives CDR1 SGHDT, CDR2 YYEEEE. CDR3 size: 12 residues. The germline V and J ends were trimmed by 4 bases and 8 bases, with 9 bases remaining between them. The CDR3 region has the DNA TGTGCCAGCAGCCTAACGAGTGGGGAGCTGTTTTTT. It codes for CASSLTSGELFF.

V and J are TRBV4-3 and TRBJ2-7; D is unclear. The CDR3 has 14 amino acids. Germline assignment: CDR1 LGHNA and CDR2 YSLEER. Trimming cost V 0 bases and J 2 bases, with 8 bases left between them. This CDR3 is CASSQESYTYEQYF. CDR3 in DNA: TGCGCCAGCAGCCAAGAATCCTATACCTACGAGCAGTACTTC.

This chain uses TRBV25-1 with TRBJ2-5; 11 bases fit TRBD2. Losses at the gene ends were 3 bases for V and 5 bases for J; bases not matched to a gene: 5. CDR1 MGHDK and CDR2 SYGVNS come from the germline V gene. The CDR3 runs to 15 residues. CDR3 DNA sequence: TGTGCCAGCAGTGAGACTAGCGGGATGGGGGAGACCCAGTACTTC. This gives the protein CASSETSGMGETQYF.

The rearrangement joins TRBV7-9 to TRBJ2-1; 8 bases line up with TRBD2. With V trimmed by 3 bases and J by 2 bases, 6 bases remained unmatched. Germline V lookup: CDR1 SEHNR, CDR2 FQNEAQ (reference sequence). The CDR3 loop spans 16 amino acids. The CDR3 DNA is TGTGCCAGCAGCTTCCCTGGACTAGCCCCCTACAATGAGCAGTTCTTC. Residues: CASSFPGLAPYNEQFF.

In this sample, this clone turned up once. V is TRBV14 and J is TRBJ2-1; tentatively, D is TRBD1 (6 bases). V shed 5 bases and J shed 8 bases, with 16 bases lying between them. The germline CDR1 and CDR2 sequences are SGHDN and FVKESK. CDR3 length: 14 residues. The CDR3 coding sequence is TGTGCCAGCAGCTTTCTCCAGGGGATCGATGAGCAGTTCTTC. Translated, it gives CASSFLQGIDEQFF. The variable domain in full, completed from reference TRBV14 and TRBJ2-1, reads EAGVTQFPSHSVIEKGQTVTLRCDPISGHDNLYWYRRVMGKEIKFLLHFVKESKQDESGMPNNRFLAERTGGTYSTLKVQPAELEDSGVYFCASSFLQGIDEQFFGPGTRLTVL.

This sequence joins TRBV10-3 and TRBJ2-7; 9 bases are a match to TRBD1. The CDR3 is 13 amino acids. The V gene's germline CDR1 is ENHRY and CDR2 SYGVKD. V was clipped by 10 bases and J by 2 bases; unmatched bases: 6. The CDR3 sequence is CATRQGDTYEQYF. CDR3 nucleotide sequence: TGTGCCACCCGACAGGGGGACACCTACGAGCAGTACTTC.

The V call is TRBV14, the J call TRBJ2-1; 10 positions agree with TRBD2. Germline loops: CDR1 SGHDN, CDR2 FVKESK. This CDR3 is built from 18 residues. J was trimmed by 4 bases and V by 0 bases; bases with no gene match: 9. The CDR3 region has the DNA TGTGCCAGCAGCCAAGAAGGTGGGGAGCGGGGGGGATACAATGAGCAGTTCTTC. The encoded protein is CASSQEGGERGGYNEQFF.

The V gene is TRBV7-9, the J gene TRBJ2-1, with 11 bases fitting TRBD2. CDR1 and CDR2 from the germline V gene are SEHNR and FQNEAQ (reference sequence). The length of the CDR3 is 16 residues. V was clipped by 1 base and J by 7 bases; unmatched bases: 6. The CDR3 loop reads CASSLDGTSGENEQFF. The CDR3 bases are TGTGCCAGCAGCTTAGACGGGACTAGCGGAGAAAATGAGCAGTTCTTC.

This rearrangement joins TRBV7-6 to TRBJ2-3; TRBD2 is a possible D gene (5 bases). The CDR3 consists of 14 residues. Germline CDR1 and CDR2: SGHVS and FNYEAQ. V gave up 5 bases and J gave up 3 bases, with 12 bases separating them. CDR3: CASSGIGGTDTQYF. CDR3 DNA sequence: TGTGCCAGCAGCGGTATAGGAGGTACAGATACGCAGTATTTT.

J is TRBJ2-1 and V is TRBV29-1; D gene unclear. Germline-derived CDR1 and CDR2 are SQVTM and ANQGSEA. The CDR3 loop spans 12 amino acids. Trimming shortened V by 6 bases and J by 8 bases, and 14 bases separated the two germline ends. The CDR3 DNA is TGCAGCGTGGGCCTGAATATGTATGAGCAGTTCTTC. Translation: CSVGLNMYEQFF.

The genes are TRBV28 and TRBJ1-1, with 7 bases that match TRBD1. The J segment lost 4 bases and the V segment lost 3 bases, leaving 2 bases of the junction unmatched. The CDR3 consists of 13 residues. Per the germline V gene, CDR1 is MDHEN and CDR2 is SYDVKM. CDR3 residues: CASSFTGVTEAFF. CDR3 DNA: TGTGCCAGCAGTTTTACAGGGGTCACTGAAGCTTTCTTT.

A remark on this clone: Other DNA sequences in the same sample also yield this CDR3. The genes are TRBV5-4 and TRBJ2-3; D not resolved. This CDR3 has 12 residues. The germline CDR1 and CDR2 sequences are SGHNT and YYREEE (reference sequence). Between the trimmed V and J ends, which lost 4 bases and 6 bases, there was a span of 9 bases. DNA for the CDR3: TGTGCCAGCAGCCCCCGTGGGGATACGCAGTATTTT. Translation gives CASSPRGDTQYF.